Below, 9 T cell receptor beta chains from the same sample are listed, as sequenced in a study of blood T cell repertoires in COVID-19. Using immunoSEQ multiplex PCR, the repertoire was profiled, and TCRdb retains in-frame clones only, with some absent. In the table there are roughly 100,000 clones, approximately 82% of which are singletons. The sequenced material came from peripheral blood. These receptors were collected from a man in his 70s with acute or convalescent COVID-19.

This clone was seen just once. The gene calls are TRBV11-1 and TRBJ1-6; D remains ambiguous. V was cut by 11 bases and J by 7 bases, with 18 bases left in between. Germline values: CDR1 SGHAT, CDR2 FQDESV (reference sequence). This CDR3 is 14 amino acids long. CDR3 loop: CASTQNTGNSPLHF. Written as DNA, the CDR3 is TGTGCCTCAACCCAGAACACGGGGAATTCACCCCTCCACTTT.

The CDR3 DNA reads TGCGCCAGCAGCTTCGGGGATCACGGGTTCGGCTATGGCTACACCTTC. This gives the protein CASSFGDHGFGYGYTF. The gene calls are TRBV5-1 and TRBJ1-2, with D hard to call. CDR1 is SGHRS, CDR2 YFSETQ, per germline. With 2 bases removed from V and 4 bases from J, the gap between germline ends came to 18 bases. This CDR3 has 16 residues.

The rearrangement links TRBV9 to TRBJ2-1; D is perhaps TRBD2 (5 bases). CDR1 is SGDLS, CDR2 YYNGEE, per germline. This CDR3 region has 15 residues. Trimming removed 3 bases at V and 4 bases at J, with 14 bases between. The CDR3 sequence is CASSAEGSRYNEQFF. CDR3 coding DNA: TGTGCCAGCAGCGCCGAGGGATCCAGATACAATGAGCAGTTCTTC.

In this sample, this clone turned up once. J is TRBJ2-7 and V is TRBV7-9; 9 nucleotides agree with TRBD2. Germline assignment: CDR1 SEHNR and CDR2 FQNEAQ (reference sequence). The CDR3 contains 15 residues. With 1 base clipped from V and 0 bases from J, the junction kept 1 base outside the gene matches. The CDR3 bases are TGTGCCAGCAGCTTAGGGACTAGCGACTCCTACGAGCAGTACTTC. This encodes CASSLGTSDSYEQYF.

The rearrangement uses TRBV20-1 and TRBJ2-7, with D maybe TRBD1 (6 bases). Per the germline V gene, CDR1 is DFQATT and CDR2 is SNEGSKA (reference sequence). The CDR3 has 14 amino acids. Trimming took 3 bases from V and 3 from J, leaving 15 bases between them. The CDR3 sequence: CSASASGHRYEQYF. The CDR3 DNA reads TGCAGTGCTAGTGCTTCGGGACACCGCTACGAGCAGTACTTC.

By sample share, this clone is medium-sized. The chain combines TRBV29-1 with TRBJ2-7; D may be TRBD2 (5 bases). Trimming removed 2 bases from V and 4 bases from J, with 9 bases in between. Germline V gives CDR1 SQVTM, CDR2 ANQGSEA. CDR3 length: 12 amino acids. The CDR3: CSVEKSGYEQYF. The CDR3 coding sequence is TGCAGCGTTGAAAAGAGCGGATACGAGCAGTACTTC.

The rearrangement links TRBV11-2 to TRBJ2-1, with 9 bases fitting TRBD2. CDR1 is SGHAT, CDR2 FQNNGV, per germline. This CDR3 spans 17 amino acids. V trimming: 3 bases; J trimming: 4 bases; junction bases outside the gene matches: 10. CDR3 residues: CASSLRFGGGAYNEQFF. The CDR3 bases are TGTGCCAGCAGCTTGAGGTTCGGCGGGGGGGCTTACAATGAGCAGTTCTTC.

The chain recombines TRBV14 with TRBJ2-3, with 7 bases fitting TRBD1. Germline V gene lookup returns CDR1 SGHDN and CDR2 FVKESK. The CDR3 contains 16 residues. With 4 bases clipped from V and 6 bases from J, the junction kept 13 bases outside the gene matches. The CDR3 protein is CASSPQTGSKSDTQYF. The CDR3 region has the DNA TGTGCCAGCAGCCCCCAGACAGGGAGTAAATCCGATACGCAGTATTTT.

This clone was observed a handful of times. This chain uses TRBV7-9 with TRBJ1-1, with D perhaps matching TRBD1 (5 bases). This CDR3 has 13 amino acids. Germline V lookup: CDR1 SEHNR, CDR2 FQNEAQ (reference sequence). V lost 3 bases and J 4 bases, leaving 9 bases between the germline ends. The CDR3 spells CASSFQGVTEAFF. CDR3 nucleotide sequence: TGTGCCAGCAGCTTTCAGGGCGTCACTGAAGCTTTCTTT.